Listed below are T cell receptor beta chains from one sample, sequenced in a study of blood T cell repertoires in COVID-19. TCRdb's copy holds only in-frame clones and misses some; the assay was immunoSEQ multiplex PCR. Of around 250,000 clones listed, approximately 90% are singletons. Sequencing used PBMCs or T cells enriched from blood (not recorded which). The receptors here all came from a human donor in a cohort exposed to, infected with or recovered from COVID-19 (not recorded which). The donor label of this sample is uncertain. CDR3s include the opening cysteine and the closing phenylalanine or tryptophan. A D gene is named only where the DNA matches it firmly. The listing skips clone size in some rows; elsewhere it reads once, few, many or a size class.

NA,TRBV15,TRBJ1-1,TRBD1,CATSRDRWGDRRNTEAFF,TGTGCCACCAGCAGAGATCGGTGGGGGGACAGGCGGAACACTGAAGCTTTCTTT
NA,TRBV27,TRBJ1-3,TRBD1,CASSPLPGQGNTIYF,TGTGCCAGCAGTCCCCTCCCGGGACAGGGAAACACCATATATTTT
NA,TRBV19,TRBJ2-7,NA,CASSIGTGWGYEQYF,TGTGCCAGTAGTATAGGTACAGGTTGGGGCTACGAGCAGTACTTC
NA,TRBV3-1/TRBV3-2,TRBJ2-5,TRBD1,CASSQDMGTDRQETQYF,TGTGCCAGCAGCCAAGATATGGGAACGGACAGGCAAGAGACCCAGTACTTC
NA,TRBV27,TRBJ2-1,TRBD1,CASSTLRDRASNEQFF,TGTGCCAGCAGTACCCTCCGGGACAGGGCAAGCAATGAGCAGTTCTTC
NA,TRBV11-2,TRBJ1-2,TRBD1,CASSLGMTGSNYGYTF,TGTGCCAGCAGCTTAGGGATGACAGGGTCTAACTATGGCTACACCTTC
NA,TRBV9,TRBJ1-1,NA,CASSVVPRTEAFF,TGTGCCAGCAGCGTAGTGCCTCGGACTGAAGCTTTCTTT
NA,TRBV4-1,TRBJ1-5,TRBD1,CASSQDRIRTGGRQPQHF,TGCGCCAGCAGCCAAGATCGAATTCGGACAGGGGGGCGGCAGCCCCAGCATTTT
NA,TRBV7-8,TRBJ2-3,TRBD2,CASSRASGSRDTQYF,TGTGCCAGCAGCCGGGCTAGCGGGTCCAGAGATACGCAGTATTTT
NA,TRBV11-2,TRBJ2-1,TRBD1,CASSAATGQFGEQFF,TGTGCCAGCAGCGCGGCGACAGGGCAGTTCGGTGAGCAGTTCTTC
NA,TRBV27,TRBJ2-7,NA,CASSLFRTANVYEQYF,TGTGCCAGCAGTTTATTTCGGACAGCCAACGTCTACGAGCAGTACTTC
few,TRBV2,TRBJ2-7,NA,CASSAEAYEQYF,TGTGCCAGCTCAGCCGAGGCCTACGAGCAGTACTTC
NA,TRBV10-3,TRBJ1-2,TRBD1,CAISRQTGEAGYTF,TGTGCCATCAGTCGACAAACAGGGGAGGCCGGCTACACCTTC
NA,TRBV30,TRBJ2-3,NA,CAWRRGRGIDTQYF,TGTGCCTGGAGAAGAGGAAGGGGGATCGATACGCAGTATTTT
NA,TRBV30,TRBJ2-5,NA,CAWSTGQETQYF,TGTGCCTGGAGTACGGGGCAAGAGACCCAGTACTTC
NA,TRBV7-9,TRBJ2-3,NA,CASSSRNADTQYF,TGTGCCAGCAGCTCCAGAAACGCAGATACGCAGTATTTT
NA,TRBV1,TRBJ1-5,NA,CTSSQVERVGKDQPQHF,TGCACCAGCAGCCAAGTGGAGAGGGTGGGGAAGGATCAGCCCCAGCATTTT
NA,TRBV7-8,TRBJ2-1,TRBD1,CASSQDRDPYNEQFF,TGTGCCAGCAGCCAAGACAGGGATCCCTACAATGAGCAGTTCTTC
NA,TRBV5-1,TRBJ2-5,TRBD2,CASSSGVAGGETQYF,TGCGCCAGCAGCTCCGGGGTAGCGGGGGGAGAGACCCAGTACTTC
NA,TRBV12-5,TRBJ1-1,TRBD1,CASGPTGVMNTEAFF,TGTGCTAGTGGACCTACAGGGGTGATGAACACTGAAGCTTTCTTT
NA,TRBV7-3,TRBJ2-2,NA,CASSLLGTGELFF,TGTGCCAGCAGCTTACTAGGCACCGGGGAGCTGTTTTTT
NA,TRBV9,TRBJ2-5,NA,CASSGLGQKGGTQYF,TGTGCCAGCAGCGGACTGGGACAAAAAGGTGGGACCCAGTACTTC
NA,TRBV5-1,TRBJ2-7,NA,CASRIGGLSYEQYF,TGCGCCAGCAGAATCGGAGGCCTCTCCTACGAGCAGTACTTC
NA,TRBV19,TRBJ2-7,NA,CASSILRDSEQYF,TGTGCCAGTAGTATATTAAGAGACTCCGAGCAGTACTTC